This T cell receptor (beta chain) was observed in a study of blood T cells in healthy people across ages. On the study more broadly: Capturing about one barcoded beta molecule per two T cells was achieved by template switching. Findings and limits, study-wide: PBMCs that were unsorted prevented a conclusive naive versus antigen-experienced comparison.

V dropped 4 bases and J dropped 4 bases, with 9 bases sitting between them. Germline values: CDR1 SGHAT, CDR2 FQNNGV. This CDR3 has 13 amino acids. Next came a second PCR, run for about 7 to 12 cycles, which used a sample-barcoded 5' primer along with a J-beta primer mix. TCRdb reanalysed the 5' RACE reads using MiXCR and keeps one entry per CDR3 protein. The sample records some 1.6 million distinct CDR3 sequences, around 36% being singletons. In regard to this clonotype: Its specificity is not known.

The people who gave samples were healthy Caucasians from Russia, aged roughly 6 to 100. Isolation of PBMCs gave at least 7 million cells per sample. This chain joins TRBV11-2 and TRBJ2-3; D call uncertain. This TCR came from a young woman in good health. Sequenced material: blood. CDR3 sequence (DNA): TGTGCCAGCAGCTATGAACTCCCAGATACGCAGTATTTT. This codes for CASSYELPDTQYF.